Listed below are T cell receptor beta chains from one sample, sequenced in a study of CD8 T cells in ankylosing spondylitis. TCRdb fed the 5' RACE reads into MiXCR, producing one record per CDR3 protein. The sample yields about 340,000 distinct CDR3 sequences, approximately 8% seen once. Sequenced sample: blood, either unsorted or a sorted T cell fraction (not recorded which). The source is a male donor with ankylosing spondylitis. Each CDR3 is given with its conserved first and last residue. A D gene is named only where the DNA matches it firmly. For some rows the clone size is stated as once, few or many, or as a class when expanded; others skip it.

TRBJ2-7	NA	NA	TRBV18	CASSATVQGYEQYF	TGTGCCAGCTCAGCCACTGTTCAGGGCTACGAGCAGTACTTC
TRBJ2-2	NA	NA	TRBV28	CASSSSANTGELFF	TGTGCCAGCAGTAGCAGCGCGAACACCGGGGAGCTGTTTTTT
TRBJ2-2	TRBD2	NA	TRBV27	CASSSFRTSGSSTGELFF	TGTGCCAGCAGTTCCTTTCGGACTAGCGGGAGTTCCACCGGGGAGCTGTTTTTT
TRBJ1-1	NA	few	TRBV20-1	CSAQIMNTEAFF	TGCAGTGCGCAGATCATGAACACTGAAGCTTTCTTT
TRBJ2-7	NA	NA	TRBV7-6	CASSLAELQVYEQYF	TGTGCCAGCAGCTTAGCGGAACTTCAGGTCTACGAGCAGTACTTC
TRBJ1-1	NA	NA	TRBV6-1	CASRVNHGGVNTEAFF	TGTGCCAGCAGAGTCAATCATGGTGGGGTGAACACTGAAGCTTTCTTT
TRBJ2-1	TRBD2	NA	TRBV4-3	CASSQHSASGYNEQFF	TGCGCCAGCAGCCAACATTCGGCTAGCGGGTACAATGAGCAGTTCTTC
TRBJ2-4	NA	few	TRBV3-1	CASSQDQGSKNIQYF	TGTGCCAGCAGCCAAGATCAGGGCAGCAAAAACATTCAGTACTTC
TRBJ1-4	NA	many	TRBV7-8	CASRSGTHNEKLFF	TGTGCCAGCCGTAGCGGGACACATAATGAAAAACTGTTTTTT
TRBJ2-7	NA	many	TRBV20-1	CSPAKIGSLYEQYF	TGCAGCCCCGCCAAAATAGGGTCTCTCTACGAGCAGTACTTC
TRBJ2-7	TRBD1	few	TRBV29-1	CSVVRGQYEQYF	TGCAGCGTTGTAAGGGGGCAATACGAGCAGTACTTC
TRBJ2-7	NA	few	TRBV6-1	CASSGLRRGPSYEQYF	TGTGCCAGCAGCGGCCTTAGGAGGGGGCCGTCCTACGAGCAGTACTTC
TRBJ1-2	NA	few	TRBV7-9	CASRADNGYTF	TGTGCCAGCAGGGCGGACAATGGCTACACCTTC
TRBJ2-1	TRBD2	NA	TRBV18	CASSPQGLEQFF	TGTGCCAGCTCACCACAGGGACTAGAGCAGTTCTTC
TRBJ1-5	NA	NA	TRBV12-3/TRBV12-4	CASSFRGGFNQPQHF	TGTGCCAGCAGTTTCCGGGGAGGGTTCAATCAGCCCCAGCATTTT
TRBJ2-5	NA	many	TRBV10-3	CATEGIQETQYF	TGTGCCACCGAGGGAATCCAAGAGACCCAGTACTTC
TRBJ2-1	TRBD2	few	TRBV5-1	CASSTRTSGRHEQFF	TGCGCCAGCAGCACCAGGACTAGCGGGAGGCATGAGCAGTTCTTC
TRBJ1-1	NA	few	TRBV29-1	CSVETIVAGTEAFF	TGCAGCGTTGAAACCATAGTAGCGGGCACTGAAGCTTTCTTT
TRBJ1-4	NA	NA	TRBV15	CATSRGPIGEKLFF	TGTGCCACCAGCAGGGGTCCTATCGGGGAAAAACTGTTTTTT
TRBJ2-1	TRBD2	many	TRBV6-1	CASQLAGGYNEQFF	TGTGCCAGCCAACTAGCGGGAGGGTACAATGAGCAGTTCTTC
TRBJ2-1	NA	NA	TRBV4-1	CASAGRARNEQFF	TGCGCCAGCGCGGGGCGAGCGCGCAATGAGCAGTTCTTC
TRBJ2-1	TRBD2	NA	TRBV29-1	CSVVLGLAVYNEQFF	TGCAGCGTTGTTTTGGGGCTAGCGGTCTACAATGAGCAGTTCTTC
TRBJ2-5	NA	few	TRBV11-3	CASSLWTQETQYF	TGTGCCAGCAGCTTATGGACCCAAGAGACCCAGTACTTC
TRBJ2-2	NA	many	TRBV20-1	CSARPEREYTGELFF	TGCAGTGCACGACCAGAACGGGAGTACACCGGGGAGCTGTTTTTT
TRBJ1-2	NA	NA	TRBV7-2	CASSPPTAQAGYTF	TGTGCCAGCAGTCCTCCGACAGCTCAGGCTGGCTACACCTTC
TRBJ1-4	NA	NA	TRBV10-3	CAISDPGATNEKLFF	TGTGCCATCAGTGATCCGGGAGCAACTAATGAAAAACTGTTTTTT
TRBJ2-5	NA	once	TRBV4-2	CASSQAEGDETQYF	TGTGCCAGCAGCCAAGCAGAAGGGGACGAGACCCAGTACTTC
TRBJ2-3	NA	few	TRBV5-1	CASSLDGADTQYF	TGCGCCAGCAGCTTGGACGGGGCAGATACGCAGTATTTT
TRBJ2-4	TRBD1	NA	TRBV10-3	CAISERDRVQAKNIQYF	TGTGCCATCAGTGAACGAGACAGGGTGCAAGCCAAAAACATTCAGTACTTC
TRBJ2-2	NA	few	TRBV25-1	CASRTENTGELFF	TGTGCCAGCAGGACCGAGAACACCGGGGAGCTGTTTTTT
TRBJ2-5	NA	NA	TRBV29-1	CSVGQFEKETQYF	TGCAGCGTTGGGCAGTTCGAAAAAGAGACCCAGTACTTC
TRBJ2-3	TRBD2	many	TRBV11-3	CASSAGLAGNTDTQYF	TGTGCCAGCAGCGCGGGACTAGCGGGGAACACAGATACGCAGTATTTT
TRBJ2-2	TRBD1	NA	TRBV28	CASSGQGWELFF	TGTGCCAGCAGTGGACAGGGATGGGAGCTGTTTTTT
TRBJ1-2	NA	NA	TRBV20-1	CSARVGLNYGYTF	TGCAGTGCTAGGGTCGGGCTTAACTATGGCTACACCTTC
TRBJ2-7	TRBD1	many	TRBV7-3	CASSLTFDRANEQYF	TGTGCCAGCAGCTTAACTTTCGACAGGGCCAACGAGCAGTACTTC
TRBJ2-1	NA	NA	TRBV11-1	CASSLGPWDKANNNEQFF	TGTGCCAGCAGCTTAGGACCTTGGGACAAGGCGAATAACAATGAGCAGTTCTTC
TRBJ1-1	NA	many	TRBV24-1	CATGQGDTEAFF	TGTGCCACCGGCCAAGGGGACACTGAAGCTTTCTTT
TRBJ2-3	NA	NA	TRBV28	CASSLWAGPAPDTQYF	TGTGCCAGCAGTTTATGGGCGGGACCCGCCCCAGATACGCAGTATTTT
TRBJ2-3	NA	many	TRBV7-6	CASRHRSGGTDTQYF	TGTGCCAGCAGGCACAGGTCAGGGGGCACAGATACGCAGTATTTT
TRBJ2-2	TRBD1	many	TRBV5-1	CASRPDRGLYTGELFF	TGCGCCAGCAGACCAGACAGGGGGCTGTACACCGGGGAGCTGTTTTTT
TRBJ2-1	TRBD2	NA	TRBV6-2/TRBV6-3	CASYQTSGSKDEQFF	TGTGCCAGCTACCAAACTAGCGGGAGTAAGGATGAGCAGTTCTTC
TRBJ2-1	NA	many	TRBV7-2	CASSQGSSFREQFF	TGTGCCAGCAGCCAGGGAAGCTCCTTTAGGGAGCAGTTCTTC
TRBJ2-5	TRBD1	few	TRBV9	CASSARQGTETQYF	TGTGCCAGCAGCGCACGACAGGGGACGGAGACCCAGTACTTC